This T cell receptor (beta chain) is from a study of T cells after yellow fever vaccination (dated by TCRdb to about 2019). Study-wide context: The SMART-Seq v4 Ultra Low Input RNA kit was used to prepare libraries from fractions with low cell numbers. Blood samples were taken at several timepoints before and after primary and secondary immunization, and bulk PBMC replicates and cell subsets were isolated. Bulk TCR alpha and beta repertoires were sequenced longitudinally to track T-cell clones before and after primary and booster YFV17D yellow fever vaccination. Two healthy male donors, one aged 18 to 30 and one aged 30 to 40 years, made up the cohort. The full study reports these points: Compared with the primary T-cell response, the secondary T-cell response was weaker but faster, peaking on day 5 rather than day 15. Computational filtering was needed because FACS-sorted repertoires could contain abundant contaminating clonotypes from the bulk population. Most clones expanded after primary vaccination were re-detected after the booster (around 96% of CD4 and roughly 87% of CD8), suggesting broad memory maintenance. A small fraction of clonotypes appeared in both the CD4 and CD8 compartments, likely as a result of convergent recombination. Because the study included only two donors, the extent to which the findings can be generalized is limited.

The CDR3 contains 18 residues, cysteine and phenylalanine counted. The kept DNA is CDR3 alone, 54 bases in frame from the first base. The germline V gene yields SGHTA for CDR1 and FQGNSA for CDR2. From V the trimming removes 0 bases and from J it removes 4 bases, while the gene matches leave 12 bases of the junction unaccounted for. The treatment or condition label, as the study defines it: live attenuated yellow fever vaccine strain. Two biological replicates of bulk PBMCs were collected at each blood-draw timepoint. A standard Ficoll-Paque protocol was used to isolate PBMCs from peripheral blood. TriZol was used to extract RNA from bulk PBMCs, from CD4 and CD8 fractions, and from dextramer-positive and dextramer-negative fractions. The sequencing machine was an Illumina NovaSeq 6000. TCR cDNA was made using 5'RACE template switching, a step that added a universal primer site and unique molecular identifiers. Priming for cDNA synthesis came from both the TCR alpha and TCR beta constant segments. Library amplification used two PCR steps, and the second PCR step added sample barcodes and sequencing adapters. Sequencing of the libraries was done on either Illumina HiSeq 2500 (2x100 bp) or NovaSeq (2x150 bp). Under the source paper's analysis protocol: Reads were demultiplexed and collapsed into UMI consensus sequences with MIGEC, and V(D)J alignment was performed with MiXCR. Vaccine-responding clonotypes were defined with edgeR using replicate PBMC samples, requiring FDR below 0.01 and a log2 fold change above 5 up to day 15. Each bulk clonotype was labeled CD4 or CD8 based on which sequenced repertoire, CD4 or CD8, contained the clonotype at higher abundance. TCRdb cleaned the public reads at Q25 with fastp, built clones with MiXCR and kept in-frame beta chains. Identical CDR3 protein sequences are pooled into one entry, listed with their most common genes and DNA. The V and J calls follow TCRdb's processing rather than the paper's. Across this sample there are more than 300,000 distinct CDR3 sequences, with around 4.5% seen only once. Approximately 19% of the sample goes to the ten largest clones.

Remarks on this clonotype: Its antigen remains undetermined. It has no much larger one-base neighbor in the sample; base qualities were not kept.

The receptor was isolated from a young man who received the YFV17D yellow fever vaccine. The rearranged segments are TRBV7-2 and TRBJ1-2, and 9 junction bases match TRBD1. This material consisted of PBMCs, taken 15 days after the yellow fever booster vaccination. The CDR3 reads CASSLAGQGLTLAYGYTF. Read as DNA, the sequence is TGTGCCAGCAGCTTAGCGGGACAGGGCCTAACTCTGGCCTATGGCTACACCTTC. The full variable domain, with segments outside the CDR3 supplied by the reference TRBV7-2 and TRBJ1-2 proteins, appears as GAGVSQSPSNKVTEKGKDVELRCDPISGHTALYWYRQSLGQGLEFLIYFQGNSAPDKSGLPSDRFSAERTGGSVSTLTIQRTQQEDSAVYLCASSLAGQGLTLAYGYTFGSGTRLTVV.